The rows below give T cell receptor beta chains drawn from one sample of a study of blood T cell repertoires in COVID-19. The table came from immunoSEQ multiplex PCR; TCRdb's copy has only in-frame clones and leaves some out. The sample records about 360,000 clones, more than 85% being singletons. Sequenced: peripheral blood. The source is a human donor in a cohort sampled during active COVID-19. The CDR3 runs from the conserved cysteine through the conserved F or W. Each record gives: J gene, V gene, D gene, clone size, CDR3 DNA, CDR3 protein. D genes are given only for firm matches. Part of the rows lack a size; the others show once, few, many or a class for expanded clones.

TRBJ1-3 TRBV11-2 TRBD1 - TGTGCCAGCAGCCCAGCCGGAACAGGGGCTGGAAACACCATATATTTT CASSPAGTGAGNTIYF
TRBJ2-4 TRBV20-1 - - TGCAGTGCTAGTAAAGGACTGAACCAAAACATTCAGTACTTC CSASKGLNQNIQYF
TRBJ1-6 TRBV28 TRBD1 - TGTGCCAGCGGCTGGAAGGGGGCAGGTAATTCACCCCTCCACTTT CASGWKGAGNSPLHF
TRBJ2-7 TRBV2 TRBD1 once TGTGCCAGCAGTGCGGACAGGTGGACCTACGAGCAGTACTTC CASSADRWTYEQYF
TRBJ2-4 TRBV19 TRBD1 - TGTGCCAGTAGTATTTTAGGACAGGGAGAAAACATTCAGTACTTC CASSILGQGENIQYF
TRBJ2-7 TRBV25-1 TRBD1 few TGTGCCAGCAGTGCCTCCGGGACAGGCTCCTACGAGCAGTACTTC CASSASGTGSYEQYF
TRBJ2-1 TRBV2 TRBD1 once TGTGCCAGCAGCGATTCAGGACAGGACTACAATGAGCAGTTCTTC CASSDSGQDYNEQFF
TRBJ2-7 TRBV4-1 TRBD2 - TGCGCCAGCAGCCAAGATAGGGGACTAGCGGGGGGTCACGAGCAGTACTTC CASSQDRGLAGGHEQYF
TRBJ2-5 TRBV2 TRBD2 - TGTGCCAGCAGTGAAGACGGGGGGGCCGGGGAGACCCAGTACTTC CASSEDGGAGETQYF
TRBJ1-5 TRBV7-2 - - TGTGCCAGCAGCTCCACCCTGGGGGGTGCCCAGCATTTT CASSSTLGGAQHF
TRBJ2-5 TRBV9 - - TGTGCCAGCAGCGTAGCGGGGGAAGAGACCCAGTACTTC CASSVAGEETQYF
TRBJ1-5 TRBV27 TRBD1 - TGTGCCAGCAGTGGACAGGGCGGCAATCAGCCCCAGCATTTT CASSGQGGNQPQHF
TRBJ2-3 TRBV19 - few TGTGCCAGCCGAAGGGAGTTCAACACAGATACGCAGTATTTT CASRREFNTDTQYF
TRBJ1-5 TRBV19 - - TGTGCCAGTAGTATAAGGAGGGGAGGGTTGGACCAGCCCCAGCATTTT CASSIRRGGLDQPQHF
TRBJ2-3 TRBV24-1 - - TGTGCCACCAGGGAGGGATCTCATGGAGATACGCAGTATTTT CATREGSHGDTQYF
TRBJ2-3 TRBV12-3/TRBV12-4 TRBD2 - TGTGCCAGCAGTTTAGAGGGAGGGGATACGCAGTATTTT CASSLEGGDTQYF
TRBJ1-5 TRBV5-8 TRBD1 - TGTGCCAGCAGCAACAGTCCAGGACAGGGGTTCAATCAGCCCCAGCATTTT CASSNSPGQGFNQPQHF
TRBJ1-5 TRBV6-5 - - TGTGCCAGCAGAAGGAGGGAAGGGCAGCCCCAGCATTTT CASRRREGQPQHF
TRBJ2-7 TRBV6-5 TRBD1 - TGTGCCAGCAGCGAGACAGGGGGGGAACCCTACGAGCAGTACTTC CASSETGGEPYEQYF
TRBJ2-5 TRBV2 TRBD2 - TGTGCCAGCAGTGAAGGGGCGGGAGCCGGAGAGACCCAGTACTTC CASSEGAGAGETQYF
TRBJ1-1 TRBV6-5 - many TGTGCCAGCAGTCCTTTCGACAGGAACACTGAAGCTTTCTTT CASSPFDRNTEAFF
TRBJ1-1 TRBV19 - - TGTGCCAGTACCCCCGGGGGGGCCCTGGCCACTGAAGCTTTCTTT CASTPGGALATEAFF